What follows are 31 T cell receptor beta chains derived from one specimen sequenced in a study of cytotoxic CD8 clonotypes in ibrutinib-treated CLL. Profiled with immunoSEQ multiplex PCR; TCRdb holds only in-frame clones, not every one. The sample consists of around 160,000 clones, about 88% of them appearing once. The sequenced sample was PBMCs, obtained at disease progression, from a patient treated with ibrutinib. These TCRs come from a human donor with chronic lymphocytic leukemia.

V is TRBV6-5 and J is TRBJ2-2; D gene uncertain. CDR1 and CDR2 from the germline V gene are MNHEY and SVGAGI. Deletions cut 7 bases from V and 7 bases from J, with 19 bases between. The CDR3 consists of 15 residues. CDR3 sequence reads: CASTLTNFGVGELFF. DNA of the CDR3: TGTGCCAGCACCCTGACCAATTTTGGAGTCGGGGAGCTGTTTTTT.

J is TRBJ1-5 and V is TRBV27, with 8 bases that match TRBD1. V gave up 4 bases and J gave up 7 bases; unmatched junction bases: 3. This CDR3 has 13 residues. Germline V lookup: CDR1 MNHEY, CDR2 SMNVEV (reference sequence). CDR3 amino acids: CASSYRGGQPQHF. The CDR3 coding sequence is TGTGCCAGCAGTTACAGGGGGGGCCAGCCCCAGCATTTT.

This chain links TRBV6-5 with TRBJ1-1; D is unresolved. CDR3 length: 14 residues. V gave up 2 bases and J gave up 0 bases, with 7 bases separating them. Germline V gene data show CDR1 as MNHEY and CDR2 as SVGAGI. This CDR3 reads CASSYLSMNTEAFF. In DNA form, the CDR3 reads TGTGCCAGCAGTTACCTCTCTATGAACACTGAAGCTTTCTTT.

The chain has TRBV27 and TRBJ1-2; D is perhaps TRBD1 (6 bases). Germline CDR1 reads MNHEY; CDR2 reads SMNVEV (reference sequence). The CDR3 spans 16 residues. Between the trimmed V and J ends, which lost 0 bases and 4 bases, there was a span of 15 bases. The CDR3 nucleotides are TGTGCCAGCAGTTTATCAGGGACACCCAATACCTATGGCTACACCTTC. Its protein is CASSLSGTPNTYGYTF.

V gene TRBV6-5 combines with J gene TRBJ2-1; D unclear. The CDR3 contains 12 residues. CDR1 and CDR2 (germline): MNHEY, SVGAGI. Trimming cost V 1 base and J 7 bases, with 5 bases left between them. DNA for the CDR3: TGTGCCAGCAGTTACTTCGGGAATGAGCAGTTCTTC. This translates into CASSYFGNEQFF.

The rearrangement links TRBV5-5 to TRBJ1-5, with D unclear. V was shortened by 4 bases and J by 0 bases, with 11 bases between the two germline ends. The CDR3 contains 15 residues. Germline V gene lookup returns CDR1 SGHKS and CDR2 YYEKEE (reference sequence). CDR3 loop: CASSNRPDSNQPQHF. CDR3 coding DNA: TGTGCCAGCAGCAACCGGCCAGATAGCAATCAGCCCCAGCATTTT. Looking up the rest from reference TRBV5-5 and TRBJ1-5 gives the full variable domain: DAGVTQSPTHLIKTRGQQVTLRCSPISGHKSVSWYQQVLGQGPQFIFQYYEKEERGRGNFPDRFSARQFPNYSSELNVNALLLGDSALYLCASSNRPDSNQPQHFGDGTRLSIL.

This chain connects TRBV7-9 to TRBJ2-7, with D tentatively TRBD1 or TRBD2 (6 bases each). V was pared by 0 bases and J by 5 bases, with 14 bases between. The CDR3 runs 15 residues. Germline loops: CDR1 SEHNR, CDR2 FQNEAQ (reference sequence). The CDR3 region has the DNA TGTGCCAGCAGCTTAGCGCTTGGGGGGCTGAACGAGCAGTACTTC. It encodes CASSLALGGLNEQYF.

The J gene is TRBJ2-5, the V gene TRBV4-1, with D unresolved. CDR3 length: 13 residues. Trimming pared 4 bases from V and 4 bases from J, leaving 10 bases between. Germline loops: CDR1 MGHRA, CDR2 YSYEKL. The CDR3 DNA reads as TGCGCCAGCAGCCTTCTAAGGTCAGAGACCCAGTACTTC. The encoded protein is CASSLLRSETQYF.

This chain links TRBV27 with TRBJ2-3; 14 nucleotides align to TRBD2. This CDR3 is 20 amino acids long. Per the germline V gene, CDR1 is MNHEY and CDR2 is SMNVEV (reference sequence). J lost 0 bases, V lost 6 bases, and 14 bases had no gene match. The CDR3 sequence: CASRFTTSGRARASTDTQYF. The CDR3 bases are TGTGCCAGCAGGTTTACGACTAGCGGGAGGGCCCGCGCTAGCACAGATACGCAGTATTTT.

The chain employs TRBV14 and TRBJ2-2; perhaps TRBD2 as D (6 bases). The CDR3 extends over 16 amino acids. Germline loops: CDR1 SGHDN, CDR2 FVKESK. Trimming took off 0 bases at V and 0 bases at J, with 8 bases between the two ends. CDR3 in DNA: TGTGCCAGCAGCCAAGAAGGCGGGACGAACACCGGGGAGCTGTTTTTT. Protein sequence: CASSQEGGTNTGELFF.

V is TRBV12-5 and J is TRBJ2-1; 8 bases are shared with TRBD2. This CDR3 comprises 15 residues. Germline-derived CDR1 and CDR2 are LGHNT and FRNRAP. Trimming removed 6 bases from V and 5 bases from J; junction bases left unmatched: 9. The CDR3 region has the DNA TGTGCTAGTGGGGTTAAACTAGCGGCTAACAATGAGCAGTTCTTC. Translating it yields CASGVKLAANNEQFF.

A single count supports this clone. The CDR3 sequence: CASSSRRGSYFRELFF. In DNA form, the CDR3 reads TGTGCCAGCAGCTCCCGACGGGGGTCATATTTTCGGGAGCTGTTTTTT. The V gene is TRBV14, the J gene TRBJ2-2; D is possibly TRBD2 (6 bases). Trimming removed 5 bases from V and 9 bases from J, with 22 bases in between. CDR1 and CDR2 (germline): SGHDN, FVKESK. This CDR3 comprises 16 residues. The entire variable domain, with the rest obtained from reference TRBV14 and TRBJ2-2, is as follows: EAGVTQFPSHSVIEKGQTVTLRCDPISGHDNLYWYRRVMGKEIKFLLHFVKESKQDESGMPNNRFLAERTGGTYSTLKVQPAELEDSGVYFCASSSRRGSYFRELFFGEGSRLTVL.

The chain is built from TRBV15 and TRBJ2-4; 7 nucleotides agree with TRBD1. The CDR3 extends over 15 amino acids. The germline gives CDR1 LNHNV, CDR2 YYDKDF (reference sequence). The V gene end was trimmed by 4 bases and the J gene end by 1 base; junction bases not matched to a gene: 4. The CDR3 sequence: CATSTDRAAKNIQYF. DNA for the CDR3: TGTGCCACCAGCACCGACAGGGCGGCCAAAAACATTCAGTACTTC.

The chain combines TRBV11-2 with TRBJ1-5; possibly TRBD1 for D (5 bases). In germline, CDR1 is SGHAT, CDR2 FQNNGV. V shed 5 bases and J shed 7 bases, with 15 bases lying between them. The CDR3 has 14 residues. The CDR3 region has the DNA TGTGCCAGCAGCGCTGTGGGGGTCAAGCAGCCCCAGCATTTT. Amino acids: CASSAVGVKQPQHF.

The chain recombines TRBV6-6 with TRBJ2-7, with 8 bases matching TRBD2. J lost 12 bases, V lost 6 bases, and 13 bases had no gene match. The CDR3 is 13 amino acids. CDR1 is MNHNY, CDR2 SVGAGI, per germline (reference sequence). The CDR3 spells CASSRGGTREMYF. As DNA, the CDR3 is TGTGCCAGCAGCCGCGGGGGGACCAGGGAGATGTACTTC.

This clone appeared a single time. The CDR3 spells CASSIVGDTLYNEQFF. DNA of the CDR3: TGTGCCAGTAGTATAGTTGGGGACACTCTTTACAATGAGCAGTTCTTC. V and J are TRBV19 and TRBJ2-1; tentatively, D is TRBD1 (6 bases). V was pared by 1 base and J by 4 bases, with 14 bases between. Germline CDR1 is LNHDA and CDR2 is SQIVND (reference sequence). The CDR3 is 16 amino acids.

The chain is built from TRBV11-2 and TRBJ2-7, with 7 bases aligning to TRBD1. V lost 5 bases, J lost 5 bases, and 12 bases stayed unmatched. The CDR3 consists of 15 residues. Per the germline V gene, CDR1 is SGHAT and CDR2 is FQNNGV. The chain's CDR3 is CASSTLEGAGDEQYF. In DNA, the CDR3 is TGTGCCAGCAGCACGCTTGAGGGGGCCGGGGACGAGCAGTACTTC.

In nucleotides, the CDR3 is TGTGCCAGCAGTACAGGGGGCCCGAACACTGAAGCTTTCTTT. This encodes CASSTGGPNTEAFF. The chain combines TRBV11-3 with TRBJ1-1; 9 bases match TRBD1. From germline, CDR1 is SGHNT and CDR2 YENEEA. The CDR3 consists of 14 residues. V lost 6 bases, J lost 1 base, and 3 bases stayed unmatched.

The chain has TRBV7-2 and TRBJ2-5; D is undetermined. The ends were cut back, 2 bases at V and 4 bases at J, with 11 bases in the middle. The CDR3 spans 14 residues. Germline V gene lookup returns CDR1 SGHTA and CDR2 FQGNSA. The DNA of the CDR3 is TGTGCCAGCAGCTTACTCCACTACCGAGAGACCCAGTACTTC. Encoded protein: CASSLLHYRETQYF.

The rearrangement links TRBV19 to TRBJ2-3; 7 bases are a match to TRBD2. The junction had 12 bases not matched to a gene; V was cut back by 3 bases and J by 3 bases. CDR1 is LNHDA and CDR2 is SQIVND in the germline V gene (reference sequence). The CDR3 contains 17 residues. The CDR3: CASSIGGSGMGTDTQYF. The CDR3 DNA reads as TGTGCCAGTAGTATCGGGGGGAGCGGGATGGGGACAGATACGCAGTATTTT.

The CDR3 DNA is TGTGCCAGCAGCTTAGATGGCGAATCCGAGCAGTACTTC. It codes for CASSLDGESEQYF. V usage is TRBV11-3 and J usage is TRBJ2-7; no definite D call. CDR3 size: 13 residues. Trimming shortened V by 0 bases and J by 6 bases, and 9 bases separated the two germline ends. Germline loops: CDR1 SGHNT, CDR2 YENEEA.

CDR3 sequence: CASSPGTPRATQYF. In DNA, the CDR3 is TGTGCCAGCAGCCCAGGGACCCCCCGCGCTACGCAGTATTTT. The chain links TRBV7-8 to TRBJ2-3; D might be TRBD1 or TRBD2, each matching 5 bases. There are 14 residues in the CDR3. The V gene's germline CDR1 is SGHVS and CDR2 FQNEAQ. Trimming took 5 bases from V and 8 from J, leaving 17 bases between them. The whole variable domain, filled in from reference TRBV7-8 and TRBJ2-3, reads GAGVSQSPRYKVAKRGQDVALRCDPISGHVSLFWYQQALGQGPEFLTYFQNEAQLDKSGLPSDRFFAERPEGSVSTLKIQRTQQEDSAVYLCASSPGTPRATQYFGPGTRLTVL.

This clone was found once. The J gene is TRBJ2-1, the V gene TRBV19, with 11 bases matching TRBD2. V lost 5 bases and J lost 7; bases outside the gene matches: 16. This CDR3 is built from 18 residues. In germline, CDR1 is LNHDA, CDR2 SQIVND (reference sequence). CDR3 DNA: TGTGCCAGTAGTCCGCCGCCAAAACTAGCGGGAGTATCAAATGAGCAGTTCTTC. Translated, it gives CASSPPPKLAGVSNEQFF.

The genes are TRBV14 and TRBJ1-2, with D possibly matching TRBD1 (5 bases). V was pared by 0 bases and J by 8 bases, with 19 bases between. Germline V gene sequence: CDR1 SGHDN, CDR2 FVKESK. CDR3 size: 16 residues. The CDR3 loop is CASSQDRMSGVRGYTF. The DNA for the CDR3 is TGTGCCAGCAGCCAAGATAGAATGTCGGGGGTCCGGGGCTACACCTTC.

The rearrangement joins TRBV5-4 to TRBJ2-5, with unresolved D. The CDR3 consists of 13 residues. Trimming stripped 4 bases from V and 5 bases from J, with 12 bases between. CDR1 SGHNT and CDR2 YYREEE come from the germline V gene (reference sequence). This CDR3 reads CASSRDPPETQYF. CDR3 nucleotides: TGTGCCAGCAGCCGAGACCCGCCGGAGACCCAGTACTTC. Variable domain in full (rest from reference TRBV5-4 and TRBJ2-5): ETGVTQSPTHLIKTRGQQVTLRCSSQSGHNTVSWYQQALGQGPQFIFQYYREEENGRGNFPPRFSGLQFPNYSSELNVNALELDDSALYLCASSRDPPETQYFGPGTRLLVL.

The V call is TRBV5-1, the J call TRBJ2-3; D may correspond to TRBD1 or TRBD2 (5 bases each). V lost 0 bases and J lost 4, with 15 bases in between. CDR1 SGHRS and CDR2 YFSETQ come from the germline V gene. The CDR3 has 16 amino acids. The CDR3 region is CASSLGTGRRSDTQYF. The DNA for the CDR3 is TGCGCCAGCAGCTTGGGTACAGGCAGGAGGTCAGATACGCAGTATTTT.

V and J are TRBV6-1 and TRBJ1-4, with D possibly matching TRBD1 (6 bases). The V gene lost 2 bases and the J gene lost 8 bases, with 18 bases spanning the gap. CDR1 and CDR2 from the germline V gene are MNHNS and SASEGT. The CDR3 is 16 amino acids. The CDR3 region is CASSELGGGGGEKLFF. The CDR3 coding sequence is TGTGCCAGCAGTGAATTGGGAGGGGGGGGTGGAGAAAAACTGTTTTTT.

The rearrangement uses TRBV27 and TRBJ2-6; a weak D match, TRBD2 (6 bases). Trimming pared 6 bases from V and 0 bases from J, leaving 18 bases between. CDR3 size: 18 residues. Per the germline V gene, CDR1 is MNHEY and CDR2 is SMNVEV (reference sequence). For the CDR3, the DNA is TGTGCCAGCAGCCTGACTAGTTTTACCCACTCTGGGGCCAACGTCCTGACTTTC. It translates to CASSLTSFTHSGANVLTF.

A single count supports this clone. The chain links TRBV21-1 to TRBJ2-2; the D segment call TRBD1 is taken from the table without a DNA check. TRBV21-1 is shown as a pseudogene. This CDR3 spans 17 amino acids. CDR3 in amino acids: CASSKGKDRQGTGELFF. In DNA, the CDR3 is TGTGCCAGCAGCAAGGGGAAGGATAGACAGGGAACCGGGGAGCTGTTTTTT.

CDR3 in DNA: TGCGCCAGCGGCCCCCTAGCGGGAGCGGAGACCCAGTACTTC. Translated: CASGPLAGAETQYF. The chain combines TRBV10-2 with TRBJ2-5; TRBD2 aligns across 10 bases. Germline assignment: CDR1 WSHSY and CDR2 SAAADI. The CDR3 extends over 14 amino acids. The V gene end was trimmed by 8 bases and the J gene end by 5 bases; junction bases not matched to a gene: 8.

The gene calls are TRBV5-8 and TRBJ1-4; 8 nucleotides match TRBD1. J lost 7 bases, V lost 5 bases, and 13 bases had no gene match. The CDR3 totals 16 residues. Germline V gene data show CDR1 as SGHTS and CDR2 as YDEGEE. The CDR3 loop reads CASSPGQGLIGEKLFF. CDR3 DNA sequence: TGTGCCAGCAGTCCCGGACAGGGCTTAATAGGTGAAAAACTGTTTTTT.